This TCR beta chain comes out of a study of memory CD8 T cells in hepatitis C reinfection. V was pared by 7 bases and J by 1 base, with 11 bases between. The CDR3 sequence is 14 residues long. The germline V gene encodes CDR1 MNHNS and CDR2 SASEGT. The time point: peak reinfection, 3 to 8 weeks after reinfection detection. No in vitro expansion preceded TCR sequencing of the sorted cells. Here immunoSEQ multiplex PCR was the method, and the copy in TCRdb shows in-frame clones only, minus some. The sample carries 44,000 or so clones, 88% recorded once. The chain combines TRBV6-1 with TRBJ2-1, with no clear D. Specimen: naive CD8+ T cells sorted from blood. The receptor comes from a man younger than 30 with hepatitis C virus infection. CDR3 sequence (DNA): TGTGCCAGCAACCCACAGAATTCCTACAATGAGCAGTTCTTC. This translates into CASNPQNSYNEQFF.